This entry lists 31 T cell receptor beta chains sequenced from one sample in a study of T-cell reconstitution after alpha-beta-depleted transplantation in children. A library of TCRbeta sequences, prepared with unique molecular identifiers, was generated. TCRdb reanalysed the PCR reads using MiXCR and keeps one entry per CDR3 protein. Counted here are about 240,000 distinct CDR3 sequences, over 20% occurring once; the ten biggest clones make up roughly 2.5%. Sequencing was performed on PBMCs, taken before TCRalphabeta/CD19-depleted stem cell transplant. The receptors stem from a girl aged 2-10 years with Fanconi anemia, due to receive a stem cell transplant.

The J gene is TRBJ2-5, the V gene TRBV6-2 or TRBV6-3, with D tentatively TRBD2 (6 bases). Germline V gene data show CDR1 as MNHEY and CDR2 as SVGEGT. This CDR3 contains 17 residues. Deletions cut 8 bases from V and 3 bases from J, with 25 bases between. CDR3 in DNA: TGTGCCAGCCCCCGACTTGACGGGGGAAGCCCAAAAGAGACCCAGTACTTC. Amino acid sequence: CASPRLDGGSPKETQYF.

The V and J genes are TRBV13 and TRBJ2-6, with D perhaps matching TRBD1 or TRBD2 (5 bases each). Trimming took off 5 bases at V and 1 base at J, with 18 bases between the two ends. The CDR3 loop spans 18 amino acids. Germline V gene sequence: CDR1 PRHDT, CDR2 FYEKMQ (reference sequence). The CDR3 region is CASSQVGTDPSGANVLTF. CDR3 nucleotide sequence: TGTGCCAGCAGCCAAGTCGGGACCGATCCGTCTGGGGCCAACGTCCTGACTTTC.

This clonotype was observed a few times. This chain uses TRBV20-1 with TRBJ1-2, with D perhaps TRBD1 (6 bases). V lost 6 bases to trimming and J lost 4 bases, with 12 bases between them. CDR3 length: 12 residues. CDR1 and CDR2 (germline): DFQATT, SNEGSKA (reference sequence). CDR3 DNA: TGCAGTGCCCTAACAGGGCCCTATGGCTACACCTTC. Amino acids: CSALTGPYGYTF.

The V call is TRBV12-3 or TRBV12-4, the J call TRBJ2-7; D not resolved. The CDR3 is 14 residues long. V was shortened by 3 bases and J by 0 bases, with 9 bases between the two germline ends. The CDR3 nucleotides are TGTGCCAGCAGTTTTGCAGGCGCCTCCTACGAGCAGTACTTC. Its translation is CASSFAGASYEQYF.

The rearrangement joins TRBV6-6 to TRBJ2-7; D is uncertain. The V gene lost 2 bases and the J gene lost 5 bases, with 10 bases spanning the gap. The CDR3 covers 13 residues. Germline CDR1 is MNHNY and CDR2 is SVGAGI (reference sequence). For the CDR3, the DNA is TGTGCCAGCAGTTACGGGGTTGTGAACGAGCAGTACTTC. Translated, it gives CASSYGVVNEQYF.

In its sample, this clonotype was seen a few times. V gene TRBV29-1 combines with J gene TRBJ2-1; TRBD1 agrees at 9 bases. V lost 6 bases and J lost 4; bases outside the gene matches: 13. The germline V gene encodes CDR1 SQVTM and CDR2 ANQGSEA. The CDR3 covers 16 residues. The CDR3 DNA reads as TGCAGCGTGACAACCTCCGGGACAGGGAATTACAATGAGCAGTTCTTC. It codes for CSVTTSGTGNYNEQFF.

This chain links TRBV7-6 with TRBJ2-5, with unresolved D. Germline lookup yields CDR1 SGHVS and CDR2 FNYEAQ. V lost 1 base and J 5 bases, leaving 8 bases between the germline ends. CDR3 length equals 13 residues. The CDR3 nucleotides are TGTGCCAGCAGCTTAGTTCTCCATGAGACCCAGTACTTC. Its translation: CASSLVLHETQYF.

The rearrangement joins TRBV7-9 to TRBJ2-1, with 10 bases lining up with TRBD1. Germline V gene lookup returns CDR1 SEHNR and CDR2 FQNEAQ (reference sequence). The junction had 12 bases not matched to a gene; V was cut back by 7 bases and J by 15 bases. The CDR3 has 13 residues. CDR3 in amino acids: CASIGTGERYWFF. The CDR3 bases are TGTGCCAGCATCGGGACAGGGGAGCGTTACTGGTTCTTC.

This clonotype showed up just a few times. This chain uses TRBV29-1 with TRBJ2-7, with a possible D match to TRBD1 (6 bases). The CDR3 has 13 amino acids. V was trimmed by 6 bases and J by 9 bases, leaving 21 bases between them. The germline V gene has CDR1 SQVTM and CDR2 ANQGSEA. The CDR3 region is CSVTSQGIPRQYF. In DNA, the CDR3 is TGCAGCGTCACATCCCAGGGGATACCTAGGCAGTACTTC.

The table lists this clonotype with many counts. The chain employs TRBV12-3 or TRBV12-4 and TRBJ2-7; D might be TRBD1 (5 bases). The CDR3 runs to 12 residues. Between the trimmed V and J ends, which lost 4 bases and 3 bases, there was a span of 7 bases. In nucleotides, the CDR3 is TGTGCCAGCAGTTGGACAAACTACGAGCAGTACTTC. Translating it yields CASSWTNYEQYF.

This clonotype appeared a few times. The CDR3 region has the DNA TGTGCCAGCGCCATTCCAGTTCTCCATACGCAGTATTTT. As protein: CASAIPVLHTQYF. The rearrangement uses TRBV21-1 and TRBJ2-3. TRBV21-1 is a pseudogene. This CDR3 contains 13 residues.

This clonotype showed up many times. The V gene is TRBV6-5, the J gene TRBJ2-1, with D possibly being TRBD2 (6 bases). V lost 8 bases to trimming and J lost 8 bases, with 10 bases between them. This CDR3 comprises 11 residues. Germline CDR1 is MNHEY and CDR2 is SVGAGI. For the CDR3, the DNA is TGTGCCAGCGGGAGGAGGGATGAGCAGTTCTTC. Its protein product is CASGRRDEQFF.

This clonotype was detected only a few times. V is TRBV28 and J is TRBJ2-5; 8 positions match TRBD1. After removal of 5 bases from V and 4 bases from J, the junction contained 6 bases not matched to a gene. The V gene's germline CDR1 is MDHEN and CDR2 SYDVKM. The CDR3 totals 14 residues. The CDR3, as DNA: TGTGCCAGCAGTGTAGGACAGGGTGGAGAGACCCAGTACTTC. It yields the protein CASSVGQGGETQYF.

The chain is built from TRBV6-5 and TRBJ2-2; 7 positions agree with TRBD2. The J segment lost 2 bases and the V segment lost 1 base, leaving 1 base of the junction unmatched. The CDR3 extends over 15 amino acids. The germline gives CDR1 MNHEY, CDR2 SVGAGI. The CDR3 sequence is CASSYWGGNTGELFF. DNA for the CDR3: TGTGCCAGCAGTTACTGGGGGGGTAACACCGGGGAGCTGTTTTTT.

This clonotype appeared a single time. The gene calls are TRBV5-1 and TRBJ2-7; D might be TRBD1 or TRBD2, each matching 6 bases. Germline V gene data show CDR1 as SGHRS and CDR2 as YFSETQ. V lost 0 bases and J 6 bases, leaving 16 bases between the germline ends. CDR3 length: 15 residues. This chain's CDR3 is CASSLDPGAQGEQYF. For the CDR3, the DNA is TGCGCCAGCAGCTTGGATCCGGGGGCGCAAGGCGAGCAGTACTTC.

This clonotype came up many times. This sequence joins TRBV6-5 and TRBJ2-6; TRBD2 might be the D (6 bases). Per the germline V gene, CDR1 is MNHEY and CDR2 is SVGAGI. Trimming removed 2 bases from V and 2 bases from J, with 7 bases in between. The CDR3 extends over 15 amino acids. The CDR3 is CASSYAGTGANVLTF. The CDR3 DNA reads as TGTGCCAGCAGTTACGCGGGAACTGGGGCCAACGTCCTGACTTTC.

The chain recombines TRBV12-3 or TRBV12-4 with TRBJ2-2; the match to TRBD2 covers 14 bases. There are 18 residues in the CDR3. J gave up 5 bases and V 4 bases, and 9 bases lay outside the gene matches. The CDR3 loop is CASSSGTSGRGRTGELFF. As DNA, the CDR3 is TGTGCCAGCAGTTCGGGGACTAGCGGGAGAGGGCGGACCGGGGAGCTGTTTTTT.

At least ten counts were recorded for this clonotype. CDR3 bases: TGCAGTGCTAACCCCATAGCGGGGGGGCCTGATGAGACCCAGTACTTC. The encoded protein is CSANPIAGGPDETQYF. V gene TRBV20-1 combines with J gene TRBJ2-5; TRBD2 aligns across 11 bases. CDR1 and CDR2 from the germline V gene are DFQATT and SNEGSKA (reference sequence). Germline trimming cut 4 bases from V and 5 bases from J; bases unmatched to any gene: 12. This CDR3 has 16 amino acids.

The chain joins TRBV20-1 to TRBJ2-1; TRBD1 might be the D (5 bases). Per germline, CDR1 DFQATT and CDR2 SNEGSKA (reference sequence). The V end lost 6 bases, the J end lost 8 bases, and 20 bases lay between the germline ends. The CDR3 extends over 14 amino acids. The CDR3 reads CSATNQGLTDEQFF. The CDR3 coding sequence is TGCAGTGCCACGAACCAGGGCCTCACGGATGAGCAGTTCTTC.

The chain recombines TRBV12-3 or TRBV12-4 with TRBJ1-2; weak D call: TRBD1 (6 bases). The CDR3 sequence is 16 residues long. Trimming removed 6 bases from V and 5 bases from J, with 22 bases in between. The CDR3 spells CASSFRFRETGYGYTF. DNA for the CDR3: TGTGCCAGCAGCTTTCGATTTCGTGAAACAGGGTATGGCTACACCTTC.

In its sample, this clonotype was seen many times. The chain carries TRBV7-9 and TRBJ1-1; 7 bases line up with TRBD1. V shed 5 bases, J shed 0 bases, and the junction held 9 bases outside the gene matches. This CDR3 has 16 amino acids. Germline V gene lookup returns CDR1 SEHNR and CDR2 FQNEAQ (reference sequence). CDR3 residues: CASSQDRYGVNTEAFF. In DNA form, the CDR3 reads TGTGCCAGCAGCCAGGACAGGTACGGGGTGAACACTGAAGCTTTCTTT.

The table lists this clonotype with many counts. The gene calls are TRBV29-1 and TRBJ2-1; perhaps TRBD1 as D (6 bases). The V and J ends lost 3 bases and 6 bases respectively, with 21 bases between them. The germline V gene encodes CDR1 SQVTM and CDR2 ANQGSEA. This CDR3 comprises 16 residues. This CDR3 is CSVDKHYRVPSNEQFF. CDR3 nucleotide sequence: TGCAGCGTTGATAAGCACTACAGGGTACCTAGCAATGAGCAGTTCTTC.

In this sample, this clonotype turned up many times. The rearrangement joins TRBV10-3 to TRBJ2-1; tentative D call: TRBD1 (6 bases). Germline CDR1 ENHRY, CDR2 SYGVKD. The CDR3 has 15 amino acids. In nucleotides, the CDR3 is TGTGTCACTCAACAGGAACAGGGTCCATACAATGAGCAGTTCTTC. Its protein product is CVTQQEQGPYNEQFF.

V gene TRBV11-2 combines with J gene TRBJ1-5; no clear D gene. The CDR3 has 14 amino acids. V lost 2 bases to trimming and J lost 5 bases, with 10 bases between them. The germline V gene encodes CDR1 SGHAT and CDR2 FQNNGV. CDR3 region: CASSLSGKDQPQHF. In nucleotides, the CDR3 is TGTGCCAGCAGCTTATCGGGGAAGGATCAGCCCCAGCATTTT.

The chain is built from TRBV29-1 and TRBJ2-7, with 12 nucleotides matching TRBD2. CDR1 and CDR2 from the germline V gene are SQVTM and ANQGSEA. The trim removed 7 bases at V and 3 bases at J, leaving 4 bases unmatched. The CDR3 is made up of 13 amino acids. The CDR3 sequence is CSARTSGVYEQYF. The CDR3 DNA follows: TGCAGCGCCCGGACTAGCGGGGTCTACGAGCAGTACTTC.

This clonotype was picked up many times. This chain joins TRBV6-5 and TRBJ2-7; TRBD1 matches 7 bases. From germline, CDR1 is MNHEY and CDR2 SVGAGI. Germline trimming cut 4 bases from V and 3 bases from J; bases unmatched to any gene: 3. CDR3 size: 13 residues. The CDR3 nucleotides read TGTGCCAGCAGTTTGGACAGGTACTACGAGCAGTACTTC. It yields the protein CASSLDRYYEQYF.

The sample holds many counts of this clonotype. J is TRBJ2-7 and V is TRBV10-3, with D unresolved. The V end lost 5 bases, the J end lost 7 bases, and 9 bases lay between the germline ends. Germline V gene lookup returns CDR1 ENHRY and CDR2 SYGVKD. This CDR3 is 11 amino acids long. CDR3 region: CAISTTTEQYF. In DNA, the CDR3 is TGTGCCATCAGTACAACAACAGAGCAGTACTTC.

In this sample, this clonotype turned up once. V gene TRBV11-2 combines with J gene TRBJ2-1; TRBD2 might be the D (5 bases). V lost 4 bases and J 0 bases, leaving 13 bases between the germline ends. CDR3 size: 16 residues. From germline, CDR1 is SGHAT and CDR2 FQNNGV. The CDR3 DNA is TGTGCCAGCAGCTCCCATAACGGGGACTCCTACAATGAGCAGTTCTTC. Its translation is CASSSHNGDSYNEQFF.

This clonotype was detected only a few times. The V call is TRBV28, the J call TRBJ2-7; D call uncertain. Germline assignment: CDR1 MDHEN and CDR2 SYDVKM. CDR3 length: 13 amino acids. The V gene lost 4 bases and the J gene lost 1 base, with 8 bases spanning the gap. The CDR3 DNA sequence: TGTGCCAGCAGTTACGATCAATCCTACGAGCAGTACTTC. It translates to CASSYDQSYEQYF.

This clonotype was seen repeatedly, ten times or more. This CDR3 reads CSVARDYGYTF. CDR3 DNA sequence: TGCAGCGTTGCCAGGGACTATGGCTACACCTTC. The chain combines TRBV29-1 with TRBJ1-2; D is perhaps TRBD1 (5 bases). CDR1 and CDR2 from the germline V gene are SQVTM and ANQGSEA. V lost 4 bases and J 3 bases, leaving 6 bases between the germline ends. The CDR3 consists of 11 residues. Full variable domain (rest looked up from reference TRBV29-1 and TRBJ1-2): SAVISQKPSRDICQRGTSLTIQCQVDSQVTMMFWYRQQPGQSLTLIATANQGSEATYESGFVIDKFPISRPNLTFSTLTVSNMSPEDSSIYLCSVARDYGYTFGSGTRLTVV.

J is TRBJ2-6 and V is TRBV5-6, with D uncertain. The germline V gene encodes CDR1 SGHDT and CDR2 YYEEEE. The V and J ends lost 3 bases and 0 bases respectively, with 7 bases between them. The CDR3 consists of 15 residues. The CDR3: CASSSVASGANVLTF. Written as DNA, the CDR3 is TGTGCCAGCAGCTCCGTTGCCTCTGGGGCCAACGTCCTGACTTTC. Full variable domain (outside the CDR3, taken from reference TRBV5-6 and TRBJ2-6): DAGVTQSPTHLIKTRGQQVTLRCSPKSGHDTVSWYQQALGQGPQFIFQYYEEEERQRGNFPDRFSGHQFPNYSSELNVNALLLGDSALYLCASSSVASGANVLTFGAGSRLTVL.